Sequencing of this TCR beta chain was carried out in a study of T cell responses to AZD1222 COVID-19 vaccine. Assay: immunoSEQ multiplex PCR; the TCRdb copy retains only in-frame clones and omits some. The table includes 150,000 to 200,000 clones, 70% to 90% detected once. With 5 bases removed from V and 4 bases from J, the gap between germline ends came to 15 bases. From germline, CDR1 is LNHDA and CDR2 SQIVND (reference sequence). There are 15 residues in the CDR3. This sequence joins TRBV19 and TRBJ1-5; D may be TRBD1 (5 bases). The receptor comes from an adult who received the AZD1222 COVID-19 vaccine. Source: peripheral blood, taken 28 days after the second AZD1222 dose. The CDR3: CASSPQGQGNQPQHF. CDR3 in DNA: TGTGCCAGTAGTCCTCAAGGGCAGGGTAATCAGCCCCAGCATTTT.